This entry describes one TCR beta chain. As yet, its antigen is unknown. Only in-frame clones appear in the TCRdb table, and some are missing; sequencing was by immunoSEQ multiplex PCR. Counted here are 250,000 to 400,000 clones, roughly 90% occurring once; the ten biggest clones make up more than 0.95%. The source of the sample is a study of cytomegalovirus exposure and HLA in healthy donors. General study results and limits: The study listed under 200 cytomegalovirus-associated TCR beta chains.

Germline V CDR1 and CDR2: KGHSH, LQKENI. Between the trimmed V and J ends, which lost 6 bases and 3 bases, there was a span of 18 bases. The CDR3 has 15 residues. This TCR came from a man younger than 45 in good health and CMV-seronegative. Material: PBMCs. The chain is built from TRBV18 and TRBJ2-7; D is perhaps TRBD1 (5 bases). DNA for the CDR3: TGTGCCAGCTCCCCTGATCATGGGGCCCACTACGAGCAGTACTTC. Protein product: CASSPDHGAHYEQYF.